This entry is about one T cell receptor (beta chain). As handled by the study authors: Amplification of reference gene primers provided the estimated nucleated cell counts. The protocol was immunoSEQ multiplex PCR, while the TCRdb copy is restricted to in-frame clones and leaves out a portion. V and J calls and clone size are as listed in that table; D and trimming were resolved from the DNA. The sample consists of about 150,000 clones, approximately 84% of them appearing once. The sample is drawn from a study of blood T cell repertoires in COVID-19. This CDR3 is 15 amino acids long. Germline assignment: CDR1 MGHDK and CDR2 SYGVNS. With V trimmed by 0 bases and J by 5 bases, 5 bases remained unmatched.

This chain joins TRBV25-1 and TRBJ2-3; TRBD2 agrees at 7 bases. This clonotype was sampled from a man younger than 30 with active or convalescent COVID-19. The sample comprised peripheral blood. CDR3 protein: CASSEYGREQDTQYF. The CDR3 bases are TGTGCCAGCAGTGAATATGGGCGGGAGCAAGATACGCAGTATTTT.